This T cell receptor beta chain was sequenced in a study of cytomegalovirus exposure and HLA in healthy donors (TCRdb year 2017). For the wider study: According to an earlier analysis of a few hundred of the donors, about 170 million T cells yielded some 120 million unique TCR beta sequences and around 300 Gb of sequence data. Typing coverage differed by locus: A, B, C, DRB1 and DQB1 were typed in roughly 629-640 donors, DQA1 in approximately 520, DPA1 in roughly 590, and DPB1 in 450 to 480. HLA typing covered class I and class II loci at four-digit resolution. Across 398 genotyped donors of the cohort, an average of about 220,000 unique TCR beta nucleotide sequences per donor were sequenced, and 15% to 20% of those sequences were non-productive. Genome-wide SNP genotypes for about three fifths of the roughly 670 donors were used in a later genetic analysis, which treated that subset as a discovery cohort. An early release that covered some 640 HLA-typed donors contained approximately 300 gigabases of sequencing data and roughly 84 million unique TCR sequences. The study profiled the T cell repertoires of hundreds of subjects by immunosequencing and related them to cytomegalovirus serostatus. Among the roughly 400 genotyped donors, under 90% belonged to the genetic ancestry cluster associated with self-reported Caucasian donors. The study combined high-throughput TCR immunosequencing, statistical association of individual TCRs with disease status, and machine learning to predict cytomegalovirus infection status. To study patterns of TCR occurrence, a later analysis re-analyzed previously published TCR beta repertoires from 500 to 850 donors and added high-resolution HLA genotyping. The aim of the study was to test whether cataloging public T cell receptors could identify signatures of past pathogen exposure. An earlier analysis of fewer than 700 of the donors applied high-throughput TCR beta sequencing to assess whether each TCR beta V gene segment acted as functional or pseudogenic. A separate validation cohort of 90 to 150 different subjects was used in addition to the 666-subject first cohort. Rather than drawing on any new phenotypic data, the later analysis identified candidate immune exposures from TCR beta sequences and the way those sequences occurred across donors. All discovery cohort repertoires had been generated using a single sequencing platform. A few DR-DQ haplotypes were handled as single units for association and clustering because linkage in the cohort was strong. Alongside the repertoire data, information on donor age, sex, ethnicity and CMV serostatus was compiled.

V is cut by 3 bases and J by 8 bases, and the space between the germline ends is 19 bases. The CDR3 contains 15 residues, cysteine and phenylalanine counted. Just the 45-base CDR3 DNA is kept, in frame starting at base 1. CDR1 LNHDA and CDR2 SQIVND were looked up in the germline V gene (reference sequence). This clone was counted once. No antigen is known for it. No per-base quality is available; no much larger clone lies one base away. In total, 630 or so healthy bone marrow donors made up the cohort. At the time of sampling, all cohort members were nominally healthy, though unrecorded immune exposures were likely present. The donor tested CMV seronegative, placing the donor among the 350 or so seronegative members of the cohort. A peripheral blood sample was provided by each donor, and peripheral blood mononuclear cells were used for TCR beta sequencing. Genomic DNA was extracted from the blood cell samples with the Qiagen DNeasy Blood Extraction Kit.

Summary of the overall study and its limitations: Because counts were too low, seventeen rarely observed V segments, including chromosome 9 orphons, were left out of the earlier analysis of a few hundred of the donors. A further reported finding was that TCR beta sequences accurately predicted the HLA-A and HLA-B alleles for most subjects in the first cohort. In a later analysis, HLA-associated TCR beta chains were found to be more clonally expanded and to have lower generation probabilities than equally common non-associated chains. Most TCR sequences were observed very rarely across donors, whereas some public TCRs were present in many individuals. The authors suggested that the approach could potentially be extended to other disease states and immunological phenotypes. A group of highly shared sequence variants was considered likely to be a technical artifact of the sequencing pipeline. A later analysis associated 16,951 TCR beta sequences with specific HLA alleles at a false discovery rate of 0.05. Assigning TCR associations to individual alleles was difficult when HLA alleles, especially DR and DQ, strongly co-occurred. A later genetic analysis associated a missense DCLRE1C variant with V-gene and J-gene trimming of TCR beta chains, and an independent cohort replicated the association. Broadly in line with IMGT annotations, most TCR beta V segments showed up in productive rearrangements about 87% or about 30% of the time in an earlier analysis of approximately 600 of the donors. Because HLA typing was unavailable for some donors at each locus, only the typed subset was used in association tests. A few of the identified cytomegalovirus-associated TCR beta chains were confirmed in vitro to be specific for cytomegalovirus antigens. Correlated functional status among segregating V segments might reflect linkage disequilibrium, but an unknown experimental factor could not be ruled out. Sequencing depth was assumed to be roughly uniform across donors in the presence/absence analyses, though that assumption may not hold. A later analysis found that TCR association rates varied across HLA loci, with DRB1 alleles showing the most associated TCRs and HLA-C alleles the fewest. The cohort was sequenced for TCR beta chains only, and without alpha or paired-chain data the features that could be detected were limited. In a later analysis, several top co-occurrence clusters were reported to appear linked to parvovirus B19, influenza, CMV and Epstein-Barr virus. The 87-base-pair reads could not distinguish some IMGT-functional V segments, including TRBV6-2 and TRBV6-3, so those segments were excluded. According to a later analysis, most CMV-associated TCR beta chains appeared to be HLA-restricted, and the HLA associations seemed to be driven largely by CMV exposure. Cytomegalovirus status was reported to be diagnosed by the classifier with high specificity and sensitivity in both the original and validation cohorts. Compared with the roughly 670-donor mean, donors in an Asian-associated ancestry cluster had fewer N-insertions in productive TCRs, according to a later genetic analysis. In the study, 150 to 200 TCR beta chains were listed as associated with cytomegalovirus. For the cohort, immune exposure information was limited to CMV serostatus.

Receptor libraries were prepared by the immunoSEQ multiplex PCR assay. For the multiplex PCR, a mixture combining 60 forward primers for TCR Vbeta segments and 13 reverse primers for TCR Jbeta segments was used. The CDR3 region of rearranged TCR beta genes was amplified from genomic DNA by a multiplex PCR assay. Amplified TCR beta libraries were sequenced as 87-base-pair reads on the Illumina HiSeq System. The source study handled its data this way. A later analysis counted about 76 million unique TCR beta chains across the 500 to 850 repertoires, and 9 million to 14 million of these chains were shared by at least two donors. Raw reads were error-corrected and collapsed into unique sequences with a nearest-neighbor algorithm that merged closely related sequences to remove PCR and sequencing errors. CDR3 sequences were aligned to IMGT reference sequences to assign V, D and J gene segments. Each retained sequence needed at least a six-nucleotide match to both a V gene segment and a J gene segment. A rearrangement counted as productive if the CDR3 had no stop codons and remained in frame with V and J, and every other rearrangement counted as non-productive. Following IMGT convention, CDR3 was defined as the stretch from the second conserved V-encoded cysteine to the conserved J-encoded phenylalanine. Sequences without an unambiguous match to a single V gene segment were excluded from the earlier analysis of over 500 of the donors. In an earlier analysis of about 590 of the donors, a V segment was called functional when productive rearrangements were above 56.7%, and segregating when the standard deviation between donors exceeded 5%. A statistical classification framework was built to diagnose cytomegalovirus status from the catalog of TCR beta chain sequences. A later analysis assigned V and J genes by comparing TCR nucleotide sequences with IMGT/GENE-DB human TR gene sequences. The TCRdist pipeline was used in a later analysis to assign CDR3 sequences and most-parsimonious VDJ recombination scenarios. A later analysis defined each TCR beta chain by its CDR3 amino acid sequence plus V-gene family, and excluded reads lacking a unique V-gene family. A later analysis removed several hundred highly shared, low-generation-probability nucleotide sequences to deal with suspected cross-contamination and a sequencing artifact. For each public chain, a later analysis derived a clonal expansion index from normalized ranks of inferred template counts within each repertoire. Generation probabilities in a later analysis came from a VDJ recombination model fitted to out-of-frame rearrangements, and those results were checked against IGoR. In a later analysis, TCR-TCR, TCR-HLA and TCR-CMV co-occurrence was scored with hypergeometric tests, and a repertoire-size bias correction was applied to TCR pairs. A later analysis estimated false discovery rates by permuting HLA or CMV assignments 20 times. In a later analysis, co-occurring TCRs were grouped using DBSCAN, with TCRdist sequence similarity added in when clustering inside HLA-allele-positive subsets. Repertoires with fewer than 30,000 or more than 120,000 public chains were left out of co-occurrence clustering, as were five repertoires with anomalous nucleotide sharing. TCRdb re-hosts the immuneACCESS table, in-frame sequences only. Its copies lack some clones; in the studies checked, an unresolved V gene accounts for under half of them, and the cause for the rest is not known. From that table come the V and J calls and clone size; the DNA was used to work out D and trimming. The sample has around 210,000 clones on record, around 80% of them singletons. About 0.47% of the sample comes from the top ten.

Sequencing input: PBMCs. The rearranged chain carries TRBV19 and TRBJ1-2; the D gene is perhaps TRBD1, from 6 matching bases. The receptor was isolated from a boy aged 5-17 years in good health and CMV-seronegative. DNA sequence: TGTGCCAGTAGTATTCGTCGAGGGGGGGAATGGGGCTACACCTTC. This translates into CASSIRRGGEWGYTF.